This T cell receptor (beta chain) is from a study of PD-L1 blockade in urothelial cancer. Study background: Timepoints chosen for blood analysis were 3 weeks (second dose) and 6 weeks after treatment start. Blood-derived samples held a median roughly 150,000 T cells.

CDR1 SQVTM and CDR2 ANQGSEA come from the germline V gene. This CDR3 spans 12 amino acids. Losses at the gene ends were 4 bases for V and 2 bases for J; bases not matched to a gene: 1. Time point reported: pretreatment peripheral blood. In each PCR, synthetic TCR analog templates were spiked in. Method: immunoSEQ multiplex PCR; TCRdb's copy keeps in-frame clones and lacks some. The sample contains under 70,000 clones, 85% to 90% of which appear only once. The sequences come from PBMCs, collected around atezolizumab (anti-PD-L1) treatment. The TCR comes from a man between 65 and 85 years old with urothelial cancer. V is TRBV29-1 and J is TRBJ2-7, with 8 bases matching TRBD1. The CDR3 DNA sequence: TGCAGCGTTGGGACAGGGCCCTACGAGCAGTACTTC. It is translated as CSVGTGPYEQYF.